A selection of T cell receptor beta chains follows, all from one sample in a study of blood T cell repertoires in COVID-19. Method: immunoSEQ multiplex PCR; TCRdb's copy keeps in-frame clones and lacks some. This sample has 140,000 to 150,000 clones, with 80% found just once. The sequenced sample was peripheral blood. Receptors originate from a man between 65 and 85 years old who had recovered from COVID-19. CDR3s include the opening cysteine and the closing phenylalanine or tryptophan. Fields, in order: V gene, CDR3 length, clone size, J gene, D gene, CDR3 protein, CDR3 DNA. The D gene is left open where the match is weak. Where a row states a size, it is once, few, many or the class of an expanded clone; other rows omit it.

V gene: TRBV23-1
CDR3 length: 14
clone size: .
J gene: TRBJ2-7
D gene: TRBD1
CDR3 protein: CASPTGTGAYEQYF
CDR3 DNA: TGCGCCAGCCCCACCGGGACAGGGGCGTACGAGCAGTACTTC

V gene: TRBV29-1
CDR3 length: 12
clone size: .
J gene: TRBJ2-5
D gene: TRBD1
CDR3 protein: CSVKGAGETQYF
CDR3 DNA: TGCAGCGTAAAGGGGGCGGGAGAGACCCAGTACTTC

V gene: TRBV5-1
CDR3 length: 17
clone size: few
J gene: TRBJ2-3
D gene: TRBD2
CDR3 protein: CASSLVLVAGGTDTQYF
CDR3 DNA: TGCGCCAGCAGCTTGGTATTAGTAGCGGGAGGGACGGATACGCAGTATTTT

V gene: TRBV7-6
CDR3 length: 15
clone size: .
J gene: TRBJ2-5
D gene: TRBD1
CDR3 protein: CASSPPPTGQETQYF
CDR3 DNA: TGTGCCAGCAGCCCGCCCCCGACAGGGCAAGAGACCCAGTACTTC

V gene: TRBV5-1
CDR3 length: 15
clone size: .
J gene: TRBJ1-4
D gene: .
CDR3 protein: CASSLGGAANEKLFF
CDR3 DNA: TGCGCCAGCAGCTTGGGTGGGGCGGCTAATGAAAAACTGTTTTTT

V gene: TRBV7-9
CDR3 length: 13
clone size: .
J gene: TRBJ2-2
D gene: .
CDR3 protein: CASSQQGPGELFF
CDR3 DNA: TGTGCCAGCAGCCAACAGGGACCCGGGGAGCTGTTTTTT

V gene: TRBV5-4
CDR3 length: 15
clone size: .
J gene: TRBJ2-5
D gene: TRBD2
CDR3 protein: CASSGREGGQETQYF
CDR3 DNA: TGTGCCAGCAGCGGCCGGGAGGGCGGCCAAGAGACCCAGTACTTC

V gene: TRBV18
CDR3 length: 14
clone size: .
J gene: TRBJ1-1
D gene: TRBD1
CDR3 protein: CASSTRQGGTEAFF
CDR3 DNA: TGTGCCAGCTCAACAAGACAGGGTGGGACTGAAGCTTTCTTT

V gene: TRBV19
CDR3 length: 16
clone size: .
J gene: TRBJ2-7
D gene: TRBD2
CDR3 protein: CASSISPVAGLDEQYF
CDR3 DNA: TGTGCCAGTAGTATCTCCCCCGTAGCGGGATTAGACGAGCAGTACTTC

V gene: TRBV4-1
CDR3 length: 12
clone size: .
J gene: TRBJ1-4
D gene: .
CDR3 protein: CASSRRGEKLFF
CDR3 DNA: TGCGCCAGCAGCCGAAGGGGTGAAAAACTGTTTTTT

V gene: TRBV5-1
CDR3 length: 15
clone size: .
J gene: TRBJ1-2
D gene: TRBD1
CDR3 protein: CASRGGRQGYYGYTF
CDR3 DNA: TGCGCCAGCAGAGGGGGGCGACAGGGCTACTATGGCTACACCTTC

V gene: TRBV19
CDR3 length: 17
clone size: .
J gene: TRBJ2-5
D gene: TRBD2
CDR3 protein: CASSIAWGSGTGETQYF
CDR3 DNA: TGTGCCAGTAGTATAGCGTGGGGTAGCGGGACCGGGGAGACCCAGTACTTC